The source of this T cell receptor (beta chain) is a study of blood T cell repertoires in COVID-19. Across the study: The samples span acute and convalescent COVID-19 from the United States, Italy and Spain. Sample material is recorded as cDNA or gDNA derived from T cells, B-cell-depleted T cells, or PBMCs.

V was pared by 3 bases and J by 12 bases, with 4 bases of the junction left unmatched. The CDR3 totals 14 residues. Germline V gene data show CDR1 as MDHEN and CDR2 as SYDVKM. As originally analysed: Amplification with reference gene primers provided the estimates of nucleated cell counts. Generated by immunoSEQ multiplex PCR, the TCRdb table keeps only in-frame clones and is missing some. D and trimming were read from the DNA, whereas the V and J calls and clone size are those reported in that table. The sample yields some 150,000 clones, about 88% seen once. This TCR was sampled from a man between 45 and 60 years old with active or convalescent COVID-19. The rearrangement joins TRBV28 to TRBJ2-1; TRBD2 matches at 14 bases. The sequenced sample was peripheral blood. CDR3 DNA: TGTGCCAGCAGTTTGGGGACTAGCGGGAGACGGCAGTTCTTC. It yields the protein CASSLGTSGRRQFF. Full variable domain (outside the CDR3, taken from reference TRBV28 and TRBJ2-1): DVKVTQSSRYLVKRTGEKVFLECVQDMDHENMFWYRQDPGLGLRLIYFSYDVKMKEKGDIPEGYSVSREKKERFSLILESASTNQTSMYLCASSLGTSGRRQFFGPGTRLTVL.